Listed below are T cell receptor beta chains from one sample, sequenced in a study of shared clonotypes between healthy human individuals. This table comes from immunoSEQ multiplex PCR, and its TCRdb copy is limited to in-frame clones, with some not included. Found here are 2 million or so clones, about 95% of them singletons; the top ten hold more than 0.95%. The material sequenced was naive CD8+ T cells sorted from blood. The receptors derive from a man aged 18 to 30 in good health. The CDR3 runs from the conserved cysteine through the conserved F or W. The D gene is left open where the match is weak. The listing skips clone size in some rows; elsewhere it reads once, few, many or a size class.

size: -
J: TRBJ2-5
V: TRBV9
D: TRBD2
DNA: TGTGCCAGCAGCGATAGCGGGGGGGCCCTGGAGACCCAGTACTTC
CDR3: CASSDSGGALETQYF

size: -
J: TRBJ1-2
V: TRBV27
D: -
DNA: TGTGCCAGCAGTTTCGGAATTTCCTCCTATGGCTACACCTTC
CDR3: CASSFGISSYGYTF

size: -
J: TRBJ2-1
V: TRBV12-5
D: -
DNA: TGTGCTAGTGGTTTTCTAGCGATCCACAATGAGCAGTTCTTC
CDR3: CASGFLAIHNEQFF

size: -
J: TRBJ2-7
V: TRBV4-1
D: -
DNA: TGCGCCAGCAGCCAATTTTACGAATATGAGCAGTACTTC
CDR3: CASSQFYEYEQYF

size: -
J: TRBJ2-3
V: TRBV29-1
D: TRBD2
DNA: TGCAGCGTTGTCCCGCGGGGGGCAGATACGCAGTATTTT
CDR3: CSVVPRGADTQYF

size: -
J: TRBJ2-7
V: TRBV30
D: -
DNA: TGTGCCTGGAGTGGGGTCCCAGGGACCTACGAGCAGTACTTC
CDR3: CAWSGVPGTYEQYF

size: -
J: TRBJ1-1
V: TRBV7-9
D: -
DNA: TGTGCCAGCCGCTTGGGTATTAACACTGAAGCTTTCTTT
CDR3: CASRLGINTEAFF

size: once
J: TRBJ2-5
V: TRBV9
D: TRBD2
DNA: TGTGCCAGCAGCCCTGGACTAGCGGGGGGCTCCCAAGAGACCCAGTACTTC
CDR3: CASSPGLAGGSQETQYF

size: -
J: TRBJ2-1
V: TRBV5-1
D: TRBD2
DNA: TGCGCCAGCGCCGGGACTAGCGGATACAATGAGCAGTTCTTC
CDR3: CASAGTSGYNEQFF

size: -
J: TRBJ2-3
V: TRBV27
D: -
DNA: TGTGCCAGCAGTTTATACCCGGGTTCTAGCACAGATACGCAGTATTTT
CDR3: CASSLYPGSSTDTQYF

size: -
J: TRBJ2-3
V: TRBV7-2
D: TRBD2
DNA: TGTGCCAGCAGTTTTCCAGCGGGGGGGCCGGACACGCAGTATTTT
CDR3: CASSFPAGGPDTQYF

size: -
J: TRBJ2-3
V: TRBV5-1
D: TRBD2
DNA: TGCGCCAGCAGCCGCAGGCGGGAGACGGCCAGCACAGATACGCAGTATTTT
CDR3: CASSRRRETASTDTQYF

size: -
J: TRBJ1-1
V: TRBV11-1
D: TRBD1
DNA: TGTGCCCGCAGCTTCAATGACAGGGGGACTGAAGCTTTCTTT
CDR3: CARSFNDRGTEAFF

size: -
J: TRBJ2-2
V: TRBV9
D: TRBD1
DNA: TGTGCCAGCAGCCCAACAGGGGCCGCGAACACCGGGGAGCTGTTTTTT
CDR3: CASSPTGAANTGELFF

size: -
J: TRBJ2-1
V: TRBV10-2
D: -
DNA: TGCGCCACCGAGGGACTGCAGAACAATGAGCAGTTCTTC
CDR3: CATEGLQNNEQFF

size: -
J: TRBJ2-7
V: TRBV2
D: TRBD2
DNA: TGTGCCAGCAGCGCGGGACTAGCGGGGGGCTTTTACGAGCAGTACTTC
CDR3: CASSAGLAGGFYEQYF